This T cell receptor beta chain derives from a study of T cells in Graves' hyperthyroidism and ophthalmopathy. Study-level results: Ophthalmopathy stood apart from stable hyperthyroidism in a 13 V-J model. Blood samples included most of the expanded thyroid clonotypes exceeding 0.001.

A word on this clonotype: Its specificity is not known.

The germline V and J ends were trimmed by 7 bases and 4 bases, with 19 bases remaining between them. The CDR3 is 16 residues long. CDR1 and CDR2 from the germline V gene are SEHNR and FQNEAQ (reference sequence). Template material for amplifying TCR beta CDR3 regions consisted of RNA transcripts. First-round RT-PCR with HTBI primers amplified the TCR CDR3 region. MiXCR, run by TCRdb on the multiplex PCR reads, gives a single entry per CDR3 protein. The sample records a few hundred thousand distinct CDR3 sequences, 15% to 19% being singletons. The J gene is TRBJ2-2, the V gene TRBV7-9; perhaps TRBD1 as D (6 bases). The sequence was collected from a woman between 25 and 40 years old with Graves' hyperthyroidism. Sequencing was carried out using blood. The CDR3 sequence: CASTTRPGAGTGELFF. The CDR3 bases are TGTGCCAGCACCACAAGGCCAGGGGCGGGCACCGGGGAGCTGTTTTTT.